The sequence of this TCR beta chain was determined in a study of post-analysis software for immune sequencing data. Overall study: Both relapsing-remitting and secondary progressive multiple sclerosis featured among the disease courses, as did progressive-relapsing multiple sclerosis. Notes on the study in general: Five TRBV segments, including TRBV5-6, TRBV5-1 and TRBV20-1, were more frequent in patients than controls. The normalized Chao1 diversity of multiple sclerosis patients was significantly lower than that of controls. Analysis by F measure revealed that same-batch samples clustered strongly together.

From germline, CDR1 is DFQATT and CDR2 SNEGSKA (reference sequence). The ends were cut back, 0 bases at V and 4 bases at J, with 7 bases in the middle. The CDR3 totals 13 residues. This clonotype was picked up a small number of times. Its specificity is unknown. Every TCR beta cDNA library bore unique molecular identifiers. A population of about 1 to 11 million T cells gave rise to roughly 500,000 cDNA molecules. TCRdb independently ran MiXCR on the PCR reads; one entry per CDR3 protein. Of roughly 400,000 distinct CDR3 sequences listed, roughly 38% are singletons. The source is a girl aged 2-10 years with multiple sclerosis. The specimen was blood. The V call is TRBV20-1, the J call TRBJ2-1, with D uncertain. The CDR3 loop is CSARDASYNEQFF. The CDR3, as DNA: TGCAGTGCTAGAGATGCCAGTTACAATGAGCAGTTCTTC.